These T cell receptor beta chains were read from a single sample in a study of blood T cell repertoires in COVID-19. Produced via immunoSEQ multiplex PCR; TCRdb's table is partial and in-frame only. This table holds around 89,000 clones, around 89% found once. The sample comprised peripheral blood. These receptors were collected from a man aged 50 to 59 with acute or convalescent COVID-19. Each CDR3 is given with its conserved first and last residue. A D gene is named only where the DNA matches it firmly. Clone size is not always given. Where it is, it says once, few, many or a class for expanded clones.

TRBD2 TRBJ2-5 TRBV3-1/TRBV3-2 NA CASSQDRVAGDQETQYF TGTGCCAGCAGCCAAGATAGGGTAGCGGGGGACCAAGAGACCCAGTACTTC
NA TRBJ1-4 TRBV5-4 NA CASSRGVPTNEKLFF TGTGCCAGCAGCCGAGGAGTCCCAACTAATGAAAAACTGTTTTTT
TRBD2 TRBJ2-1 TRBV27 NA CASSLIGAGGTHRQFF TGTGCCAGCAGTTTAATAGGGGCGGGGGGCACCCACAGGCAGTTCTTC
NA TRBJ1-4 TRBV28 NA CASSPSGLQGSNEKLFF TGTGCCAGCAGTCCTTCCGGCTTACAGGGATCTAATGAAAAACTGTTTTTT
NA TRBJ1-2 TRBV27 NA CASSSQGYYGYTF TGTGCCAGCAGTTCACAGGGATACTATGGCTACACCTTC
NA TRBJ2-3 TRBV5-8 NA CASSFITLEGFSTDTQYF TGTGCCAGCAGCTTTATAACTCTGGAGGGCTTTAGCACAGATACGCAGTATTTT
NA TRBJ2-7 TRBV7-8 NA CASSPLPTPYEQYF TGTGCCAGCAGCCCACTACCGACCCCCTACGAGCAGTACTTC
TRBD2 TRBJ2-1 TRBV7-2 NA CASSIGTSGGVPNEQFF TGTGCCAGCAGCATAGGGACTAGCGGGGGGGTACCGAATGAGCAGTTCTTC
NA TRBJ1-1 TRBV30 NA CAWSVQTEAFF TGTGCCTGGAGTGTACAGACCGAGGCTTTCTTT
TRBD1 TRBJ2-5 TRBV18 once CASSPPGQGQETQYF TGTGCCAGCTCACCACCGGGACAGGGGCAAGAGACCCAGTACTTC